These T cell receptor beta chains were read from a single sample in a study of cytomegalovirus exposure and HLA in healthy donors. This table comes from immunoSEQ multiplex PCR, and its TCRdb copy is limited to in-frame clones, with some not included. The table shows 140,000 to 150,000 clones, with roughly 85% occurring only once. Sequencing was done on a sample of PBMCs. Source of these receptors: a male donor in good health and CMV-seronegative. Each CDR3 is given with its conserved first and last residue.

V gene	CDR3 length	CDR3 protein
TRBV4-1	17	CASSPMSESERPYEQYF
TRBV7-9	14	CASSQTGANYGYTF
TRBV9	16	CASSSRLAGALNEQFF
TRBV6-6	11	CATRLAYEQYF
TRBV29-1	13	CSARPTGATEAFF
TRBV2	13	CASGDSPSPEQYF
TRBV28	20	CASSLRGTGGVEYSNQPQHF
TRBV28	14	CASSLRESNTEAFF
TRBV7-9	14	CASSLTGLPYEQYF
TRBV29-1	13	CSLGTGVADTQYF
TRBV4-1	17	CASSQVGAGRAGTEAFF
TRBV9	16	CASSVAGQGGVGELFF
TRBV16	15	CASSHTQGALAEAFF
TRBV28	15	CASRVQGESNQPQHF